These 23 T cell receptor beta chains originate from one sample sequenced in a study of shared clonotypes between healthy human individuals (dated by TCRdb to about 2020). The library was generated by the immunoSEQ multiplex PCR assay. TCRdb obtained this table from immuneACCESS and retained in-frame rearrangements with V and J assigned. These tables miss some clones; where compared with another copy, unresolved V genes account for less than half of the shortfall, and the remainder is unexplained. The sample has roughly 2,500,000 clones on record, 80% to 95% of them singletons. 0.36% of the sample rests with the top ten. What was sequenced was naive CD4+ T cells from PBMCs. Read against the paper, the sample's cell subset or site label means: CD45RA+ positively selected. The receptor set was obtained from a man younger than 35 in good health. Some clones in this sample may be carry-over from other donors' samples.

The chain carries TRBV2 and TRBJ2-7; 10 positions agree with TRBD2. Losses at the gene ends were 6 bases for V and 4 bases for J; bases not matched to a gene: 6. The CDR3 has 14 residues. Germline assignment: CDR1 SNHLY and CDR2 FYNNEI. CDR3 region: CASSVLAGAYEQYF. CDR3 DNA sequence: TGTGCCAGCAGCGTCCTAGCGGGAGCATACGAGCAGTACTTC.

The chain employs TRBV4-1 and TRBJ2-5, with 9 bases identical to TRBD1. The germline V gene encodes CDR1 MGHRA and CDR2 YSYEKL. CDR3 length equals 13 residues. Trimming at V came to 3 bases and at J to 7 bases, leaving 3 bases not matched to a gene. This chain's CDR3 is CASSQDRGATQYF. The CDR3, as DNA: TGCGCCAGCAGCCAGGACAGGGGTGCGACCCAGTACTTC.

The chain has TRBV7-3 and TRBJ2-2; TRBD1 matches 8 bases. J was trimmed by 3 bases and V by 1 base; bases with no gene match: 10. This CDR3 spans 18 amino acids. Per germline, CDR1 SGHTA and CDR2 FQGTGA. CDR3 sequence (DNA): TGTGCCAGCAGCTTAAAGTCAGGACAGGGATTAGACACCGGGGAGCTGTTTTTT. It is translated as CASSLKSGQGLDTGELFF.

The V call is TRBV28, the J call TRBJ2-7; 9 nucleotides align to TRBD2. The CDR3 covers 16 residues. The germline V gene has CDR1 MDHEN and CDR2 SYDVKM. The V segment lost 7 bases and the J segment 3 bases; nucleotides outside the gene matches: 13. The CDR3 here is CASIDGGRVMSYEQYF. For the CDR3, the DNA is TGTGCCAGCATCGACGGCGGGAGGGTCATGAGCTACGAGCAGTACTTC.

The chain uses TRBV29-1 and TRBJ2-4, with D perhaps TRBD2 (5 bases). This CDR3 contains 14 residues. The ends were cut back, 0 bases at V and 3 bases at J, with 9 bases in the middle. Germline CDR1 is SQVTM and CDR2 is ANQGSEA. In DNA form, the CDR3 reads TGCAGCGTTGAAGATCAGGCGGGCAAAAACATTCAGTACTTC. Protein product: CSVEDQAGKNIQYF.

This chain links TRBV19 with TRBJ2-1; 14 nucleotides align to TRBD2. The CDR3 loop spans 20 amino acids. Germline values: CDR1 LNHDA, CDR2 SQIVND (reference sequence). Unmatched junction bases numbered 13, after V lost 2 bases and J lost 4 bases. The CDR3 loop reads CASSISGTSGRSAPYNEQFF. CDR3 DNA: TGTGCCAGTAGTATATCCGGGACTAGCGGGAGATCCGCTCCGTACAATGAGCAGTTCTTC. The complete variable domain, with remaining parts taken from reference TRBV19 and TRBJ2-1, reads DGGITQSPKYLFRKEGQNVTLSCEQNLNHDAMYWYRQDPGQGLRLIYYSQIVNDFQKGDIAEGYSVSREKKESFPLTVTSAQKNPTAFYLCASSISGTSGRSAPYNEQFFGPGTRLTVL.

This chain links TRBV19 with TRBJ1-2, with D possibly being TRBD1 (5 bases). V shed 4 bases and J shed 2 bases, with 14 bases lying between them. Germline V gives CDR1 LNHDA, CDR2 SQIVND (reference sequence). The length of the CDR3 is 15 residues. The CDR3 nucleotides are TGTGCCAGTAGTACCCTGGGACGGAAGAACTATGGCTACACCTTC. It translates to CASSTLGRKNYGYTF. Full variable domain (missing parts from reference TRBV19 and TRBJ1-2): DGGITQSPKYLFRKEGQNVTLSCEQNLNHDAMYWYRQDPGQGLRLIYYSQIVNDFQKGDIAEGYSVSREKKESFPLTVTSAQKNPTAFYLCASSTLGRKNYGYTFGSGTRLTVV.

This clone occurred a few times. This specimen includes other DNA sequences encoding the same CDR3. This chain connects TRBV18 to TRBJ1-1, with D hard to call. This CDR3 region has 13 residues. The ends were cut back, 6 bases at V and 3 bases at J, with 11 bases in the middle. In germline, CDR1 is KGHSH, CDR2 LQKENI. As DNA, the CDR3 is TGTGCCAGCTCGCCTCGGGCGGACACTGAAGCTTTCTTT. This sequence encodes CASSPRADTEAFF.

The chain combines TRBV30 with TRBJ2-7; 7 nucleotides align to TRBD1. The CDR3 has 15 residues. Germline V gene data show CDR1 as GTSNPN and CDR2 as SVGIG (reference sequence). V lost 5 bases and J lost 2; bases outside the gene matches: 12. The CDR3 here is CAWEPRDSLAYEQYF. CDR3 bases: TGTGCCTGGGAACCCCGGGACAGCCTCGCCTACGAGCAGTACTTC.

The chain combines TRBV5-1 with TRBJ2-1; D gene uncertain. The germline CDR1 and CDR2 sequences are SGHRS and YFSETQ. The CDR3 runs 16 residues. V was cut by 4 bases and J by 3 bases, with 17 bases left in between. The CDR3 loop reads CASSPTSPGNYNEQFF. The CDR3 DNA reads as TGCGCCAGCAGCCCCACCTCTCCGGGCAACTACAATGAGCAGTTCTTC.

The J gene is TRBJ2-1, the V gene TRBV6-5; 9 bases are a match to TRBD2. Trimming removed 8 bases from V and 10 bases from J; junction bases left unmatched: 3. The CDR3 has 11 residues. Germline CDR1 reads MNHEY; CDR2 reads SVGAGI. The CDR3, as DNA: TGTGCCAGCGGCGGGAGGGGAGAGCAGTTCTTC. This translates into CASGGRGEQFF.

This sequence joins TRBV6-1 and TRBJ1-1, with 8 bases matching TRBD1. CDR3 size: 14 residues. Germline lookup yields CDR1 MNHNS and CDR2 SASEGT. V gave up 5 bases and J gave up 3 bases; unmatched junction bases: 5. The DNA for the CDR3 is TGTGCCAGCAGTCAACAGGGGGGGCACACTGAAGCTTTCTTT. This sequence encodes CASSQQGGHTEAFF.

The chain links TRBV5-1 to TRBJ2-1, with 11 positions matching TRBD2. The CDR3 sequence is 17 residues long. Losses at the gene ends were 4 bases for V and 1 base for J; bases not matched to a gene: 7. CDR1 SGHRS and CDR2 YFSETQ come from the germline V gene. CDR3 DNA: TGCGCCAGCAGCAGCCGAACTAGCGGGAGTTCCTACAATGAGCAGTTCTTC. Amino acids: CASSSRTSGSSYNEQFF. The variable domain in full, with the rest retrieved from reference TRBV5-1 and TRBJ2-1, is KAGVTQTPRYLIKTRGQQVTLSCSPISGHRSVSWYQQTPGQGLQFLFEYFSETQRNKGNFPGRFSGRQFSNSRSEMNVSTLELGDSALYLCASSSRTSGSSYNEQFFGPGTRLTVL.

V gene TRBV28 combines with J gene TRBJ1-1, with 9 bases that match TRBD1. Losses at the gene ends were 5 bases for V and 1 base for J; bases not matched to a gene: 5. The CDR3 is 15 residues long. Looked up from germline, CDR1 is MDHEN and CDR2 is SYDVKM. The CDR3 is CASSTQGQGNTEAFF. CDR3 sequence (DNA): TGTGCCAGCAGTACCCAGGGACAGGGGAACACTGAAGCTTTCTTT.

The V and J genes are TRBV7-6 and TRBJ2-4; 14 bases are a match to TRBD2. Per germline, CDR1 SGHVS and CDR2 FNYEAQ. V gave up 1 base and J gave up 2 bases; unmatched junction bases: 13. The CDR3 is made up of 21 amino acids. The CDR3 reads CASSLEPLTSGRAGTKNIQYF. The DNA of the CDR3 is TGTGCCAGCAGCTTAGAGCCCTTGACTAGCGGGAGGGCCGGGACCAAAAACATTCAGTACTTC.

V and J are TRBV4-1 and TRBJ2-4, with TRBD1 identical over 9 bases. The V and J ends lost 4 bases and 0 bases, in that order; junction bases with no gene match: 4. Germline CDR1 and CDR2: MGHRA and YSYEKL. The CDR3 covers 16 residues. The CDR3 protein is CASSPPGQGAKNIQYF. In DNA form, the CDR3 reads TGCGCCAGCAGCCCCCCGGGACAGGGAGCCAAAAACATTCAGTACTTC.

V and J are TRBV11-2 and TRBJ2-5; 7 bases fit TRBD2. Germline CDR1 SGHAT, CDR2 FQNNGV. This CDR3 is 13 amino acids long. V dropped 4 bases and J dropped 3; count of bases not matched to a gene: 2. CDR3 sequence reads: CASSSGTKETQYF. The DNA of the CDR3 is TGTGCCAGCAGCTCGGGGACTAAAGAGACCCAGTACTTC.

A remark on this clone: This same CDR3 is encoded by further DNA sequences in the sample. This chain uses TRBV19 with TRBJ1-2; no clear D. Trimming removed 4 bases at V and 4 bases at J, with 4 bases between. From germline, CDR1 is LNHDA and CDR2 SQIVND (reference sequence). The CDR3 contains 11 residues. The CDR3 protein is CASSRGYGYTF. The CDR3 DNA reads as TGTGCCAGTAGTAGGGGCTATGGCTACACCTTC. The full variable domain, in which reference TRBV19 and TRBJ1-2 provide the parts outside the CDR3, is DGGITQSPKYLFRKEGQNVTLSCEQNLNHDAMYWYRQDPGQGLRLIYYSQIVNDFQKGDIAEGYSVSREKKESFPLTVTSAQKNPTAFYLCASSRGYGYTFGSGTRLTVV.

As concerns this clone: Other DNA sequences in the sample encode the same CDR3. This rearrangement joins TRBV2 to TRBJ2-5; no definite D call. There are 12 residues in the CDR3. Germline CDR1 is SNHLY and CDR2 is FYNNEI. Trimming stripped 7 bases from V and 5 bases from J, with 11 bases between. The CDR3 is CASTDRGETQYF. CDR3 sequence (DNA): TGTGCCAGCACGGACCGTGGGGAGACCCAGTACTTC.

The chain is built from TRBV28 and TRBJ1-5; D is perhaps TRBD1 (6 bases). Trimming left V 1 base short and J 2 bases short, with 9 bases between. The CDR3 has 15 residues. Germline-derived CDR1 and CDR2 are MDHEN and SYDVKM. As DNA, the CDR3 is TGTGCCAGCAGTTTATACAGGGAAGGCAATCAGCCCCAGCATTTT. It yields the protein CASSLYREGNQPQHF.

The chain links TRBV4-2 to TRBJ2-4; no definite D call. With 3 bases removed from V and 4 bases from J, the gap between germline ends came to 19 bases. The CDR3 runs 17 residues. Germline V CDR1 and CDR2: LGHNA, YNFKEQ. CDR3: CASSHPRKDLPKNIQYF. CDR3 nucleotide sequence: TGTGCCAGCAGCCACCCGCGAAAGGACCTGCCAAAAAACATTCAGTACTTC.

The chain links TRBV18 to TRBJ2-7, with D perhaps being TRBD1 or TRBD2 (5 bases each). The germline V and J ends were trimmed by 3 bases and 1 base, with 10 bases remaining between them. Germline V gene lookup returns CDR1 KGHSH and CDR2 LQKENI. This CDR3 spans 14 amino acids. This CDR3 reads CASSPGRQSYEQYF. CDR3 sequence (DNA): TGTGCCAGCTCACCGGGACGACAGTCCTACGAGCAGTACTTC. Full variable domain (outside the CDR3, taken from reference TRBV18 and TRBJ2-7): NAGVMQNPRHLVRRRGQEARLRCSPMKGHSHVYWYRQLPEEGLKFMVYLQKENIIDESGMPKERFSAEFPKEGPSILRIQQVVRGDSAAYFCASSPGRQSYEQYFGPGTRLTVT.

This clone appeared once. The gene calls are TRBV6-5 and TRBJ2-3, with 12 bases fitting TRBD2. Germline CDR1 is MNHEY and CDR2 is SVGAGI. This CDR3 is built from 16 residues. V lost 4 bases and J lost 4; bases outside the gene matches: 6. In DNA, the CDR3 is TGTGCCAGCAGTTCACCGGGACTAGCGGGTTCAGATACGCAGTATTTT. It translates to CASSSPGLAGSDTQYF.